This TCR beta chain was obtained from a study of beta chain features in type 1 diabetes. Study-wide results and caveats: TCRB CDR3s from Type 1 diabetes patients were moderately but significantly shorter in all four CD4+ subsets.

Isolated RNA was reverse transcribed in full, so expressed TCRB transcripts were sequenced. The assay was immunoSEQ multiplex PCR, and TCRdb's table has in-frame clones only and misses some. This repertoire shows about 160,000 clones, around 9% found once; its top ten account for 0.65% to 0.9%. On this clone: The antigen is not known.

Per donor, one heparinised blood draw averaged about 116 mL. Sequencing was performed on central memory CD4+ T cells from blood. This sequence originates from a woman aged 25 to 39 with type 1 diabetes.

The CDR3: CASSPPGAGGVYEQYF. The CDR3 region has the DNA TGTGCCAGCTCACCACCGGGGGCCGGCGGTGTCTACGAGCAGTACTTC. The chain recombines TRBV18 with TRBJ2-7; D may be TRBD1 (6 bases). The V end lost 0 bases, the J end lost 3 bases, and 15 bases lay between the germline ends. The CDR3 spans 16 residues. Per germline, CDR1 KGHSH and CDR2 LQKENI.